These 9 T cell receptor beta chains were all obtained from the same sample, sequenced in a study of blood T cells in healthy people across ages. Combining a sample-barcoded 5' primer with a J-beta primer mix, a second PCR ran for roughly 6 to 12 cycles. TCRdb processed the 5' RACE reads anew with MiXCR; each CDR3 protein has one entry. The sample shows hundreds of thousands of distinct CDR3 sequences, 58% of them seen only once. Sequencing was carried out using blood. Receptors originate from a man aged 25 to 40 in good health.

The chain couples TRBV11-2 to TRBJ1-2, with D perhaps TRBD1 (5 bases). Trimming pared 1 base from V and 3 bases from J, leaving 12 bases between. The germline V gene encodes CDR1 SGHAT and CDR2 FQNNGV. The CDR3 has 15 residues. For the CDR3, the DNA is TGTGCCAGCAGCTTAGTGGGGCAGATCGACTATGGCTACACCTTC. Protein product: CASSLVGQIDYGYTF.

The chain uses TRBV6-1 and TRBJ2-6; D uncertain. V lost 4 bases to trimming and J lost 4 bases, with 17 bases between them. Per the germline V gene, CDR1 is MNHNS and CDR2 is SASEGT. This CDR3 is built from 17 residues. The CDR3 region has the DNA TGTGCCAGCAGTGTGGCCAGCTTTGTCTCGGGGGCCAACGTCCTGACTTTC. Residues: CASSVASFVSGANVLTF.

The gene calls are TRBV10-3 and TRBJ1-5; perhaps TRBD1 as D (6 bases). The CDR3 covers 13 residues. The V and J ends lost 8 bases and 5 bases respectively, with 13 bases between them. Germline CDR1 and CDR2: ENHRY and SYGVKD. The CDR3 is CAIAGGKDQPQHF. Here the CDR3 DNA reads TGTGCCATCGCCGGGGGCAAGGATCAGCCCCAGCATTTT.

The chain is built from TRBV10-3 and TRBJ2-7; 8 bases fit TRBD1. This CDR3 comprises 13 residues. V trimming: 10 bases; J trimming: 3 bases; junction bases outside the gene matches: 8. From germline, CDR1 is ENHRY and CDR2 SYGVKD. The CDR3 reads CATQGASFYEQYF. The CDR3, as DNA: TGTGCCACCCAGGGGGCATCGTTCTACGAGCAGTACTTC.

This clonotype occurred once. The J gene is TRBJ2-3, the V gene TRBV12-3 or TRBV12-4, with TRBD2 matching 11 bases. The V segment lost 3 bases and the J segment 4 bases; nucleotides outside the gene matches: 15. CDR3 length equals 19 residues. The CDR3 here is CASSFSLAGGLLSADTQYF. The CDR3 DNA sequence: TGTGCCAGCAGTTTCTCGCTAGCGGGAGGACTCCTAAGCGCAGATACGCAGTATTTT.

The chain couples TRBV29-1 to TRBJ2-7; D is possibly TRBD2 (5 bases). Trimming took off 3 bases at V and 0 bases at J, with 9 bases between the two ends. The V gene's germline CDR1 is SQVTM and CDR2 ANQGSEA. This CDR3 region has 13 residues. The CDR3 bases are TGCAGCGTTGATTACGGAGGCTCCTACGAGCAGTACTTC. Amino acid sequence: CSVDYGGSYEQYF.

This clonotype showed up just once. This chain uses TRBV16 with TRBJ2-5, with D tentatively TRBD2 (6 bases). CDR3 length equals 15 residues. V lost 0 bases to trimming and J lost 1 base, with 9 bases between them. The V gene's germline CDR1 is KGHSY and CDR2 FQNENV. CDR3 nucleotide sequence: TGTGCCAGCAGCCAATCAGGAGGGCTCCAAGAGACCCAGTACTTC. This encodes CASSQSGGLQETQYF.

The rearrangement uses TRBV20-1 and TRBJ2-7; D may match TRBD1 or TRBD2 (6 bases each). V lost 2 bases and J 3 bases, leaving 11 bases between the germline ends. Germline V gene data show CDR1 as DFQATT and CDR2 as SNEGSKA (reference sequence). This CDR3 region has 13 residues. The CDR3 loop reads CSARWGAFYEQYF. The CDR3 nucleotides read TGCAGTGCTAGATGGGGGGCATTCTACGAGCAGTACTTC.

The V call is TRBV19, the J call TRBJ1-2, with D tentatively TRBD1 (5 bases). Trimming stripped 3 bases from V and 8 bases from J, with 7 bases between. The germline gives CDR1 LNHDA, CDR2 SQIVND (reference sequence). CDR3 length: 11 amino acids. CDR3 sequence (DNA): TGTGCCAGTAGTATCTGGACAGGCTACACCTTC. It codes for CASSIWTGYTF. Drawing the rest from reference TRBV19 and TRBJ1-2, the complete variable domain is DGGITQSPKYLFRKEGQNVTLSCEQNLNHDAMYWYRQDPGQGLRLIYYSQIVNDFQKGDIAEGYSVSREKKESFPLTVTSAQKNPTAFYLCASSIWTGYTFGSGTRLTVV.